The rows below give T cell receptor beta chains drawn from one sample of a study of cytomegalovirus exposure and HLA in healthy donors. Clones were read by immunoSEQ multiplex PCR, and TCRdb kept only the in-frame ones, dropping some. The table shows 150,000 to 180,000 clones, with around 83% occurring only once. Sequencing used PBMCs. These receptors all come from a human donor in good health. Both conserved end residues are part of each CDR3. A D gene is named only where the DNA matches it firmly. Some rows mark clone size as missing; the rest say once, few, many or name a class of expanded clone.

NA,once,TRBV18,TRBJ1-1,TGTGCCAGCTCACCAGGGGTCCGGGGGGACACTGAAGCTTTCTTT,CASSPGVRGDTEAFF
NA,NA,TRBV2,TRBJ1-5,TGTGCCAGCAATGCTATGGACAGAGATCAGCCCCAGCATTTT,CASNAMDRDQPQHF
NA,NA,TRBV7-3,TRBJ1-1,TGTGCCAGCAGCTTTGGCGGGCGCACTGAAGCTTTCTTT,CASSFGGRTEAFF
TRBD2,once,TRBV7-6,TRBJ2-2,TGTGCCAGCAGACTTAGCGGGGGGGCTGGTACCGGGGAGCTGTTTTTT,CASRLSGGAGTGELFF
NA,NA,TRBV7-2,TRBJ1-2,TGTGCCAGCAGCTTAGGGCAGGGGACAAGCTATGGCTACACCTTC,CASSLGQGTSYGYTF
TRBD1,few,TRBV7-6,TRBJ2-7,TGTGCCAGCAGCCTGGACAGGGGGCTATCCTACGAGCAGTACTTC,CASSLDRGLSYEQYF
TRBD2,NA,TRBV5-4,TRBJ2-2,TGTGCCAGCAGCATGGGACTAGCGGGCTTTAACACCGGGGAGCTGTTTTTT,CASSMGLAGFNTGELFF
NA,NA,TRBV11-2,TRBJ2-7,TGTGCCAGCAGCTTAGTTGGTGGGAAAAGGGGTTACGAGCAGTACTTC,CASSLVGGKRGYEQYF
NA,few,TRBV2,TRBJ2-7,TGTGCCAGCACCGAGGGAGAAGAATACGAGCAGTACTTC,CASTEGEEYEQYF
NA,NA,TRBV5-1,TRBJ2-1,TGCGCCAGCAGCTTGGCTAGAAACTCCTACAATGAGCAGTTCTTC,CASSLARNSYNEQFF
TRBD2,NA,TRBV30,TRBJ2-2,TGTGCCTGGGGGAGGGGACTAGCGGGTAACGCCGGGGAGCTGTTTTTT,CAWGRGLAGNAGELFF
TRBD1,few,TRBV5-4,TRBJ1-1,TGTGCCAGCAGCCGACAGGGGATGGGCACTGAAGCTTTCTTT,CASSRQGMGTEAFF
NA,NA,TRBV28,TRBJ2-7,TGTGCCAGCAGACTCTCGGGGGCCTACGAGCAGTACTTC,CASRLSGAYEQYF
NA,NA,TRBV5-4,TRBJ2-6,TGTGCCAGCAGCTTCGGGGTACCCACTGGGGCCAACGTCCTGACTTTC,CASSFGVPTGANVLTF
NA,NA,TRBV5-1,TRBJ1-2,TGCGCCAGCAGCTTGACAGCTCTTAACTATGGCTACACCTTC,CASSLTALNYGYTF
NA,NA,TRBV7-9,TRBJ2-3,TGTGCCAGCAGCTTAGAACTAGAAACAGATACGCAGTATTTT,CASSLELETDTQYF
NA,NA,TRBV6-6,TRBJ2-7,TGTGCCAGCAGCCTACTGGCTAGCTCCTACGAGCAGTACTTC,CASSLLASSYEQYF
TRBD1,few,TRBV7-7,TRBJ2-2,TGTGCCAGCAGCTCCGGGACAGCCGGGGAGCTGTTTTTT,CASSSGTAGELFF
NA,NA,TRBV5-1,TRBJ2-1,TGCGCCAGCAGCAAAGACTATTCCTACAATGAGCAGTTCTTC,CASSKDYSYNEQFF
TRBD2,NA,TRBV5-4,TRBJ2-7,TGTGCCAGCAGCTTGCCTAGCGGGGACTCCTACGAGCAGTACTTC,CASSLPSGDSYEQYF
TRBD2,NA,TRBV28,TRBJ2-1,TGTGCCAGCAGTTTCCTAGCGGGTTCTTACAATGAGCAGTTCTTC,CASSFLAGSYNEQFF